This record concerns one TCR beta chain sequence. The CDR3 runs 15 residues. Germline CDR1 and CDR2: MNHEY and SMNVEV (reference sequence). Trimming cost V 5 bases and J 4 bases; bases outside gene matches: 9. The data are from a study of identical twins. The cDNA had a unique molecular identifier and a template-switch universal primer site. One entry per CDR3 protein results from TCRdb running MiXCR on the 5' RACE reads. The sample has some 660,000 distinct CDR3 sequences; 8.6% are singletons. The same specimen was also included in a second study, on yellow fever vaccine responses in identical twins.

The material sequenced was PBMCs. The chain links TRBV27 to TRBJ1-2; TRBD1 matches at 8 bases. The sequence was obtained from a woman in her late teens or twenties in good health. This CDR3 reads CASSQRQGFVYGYTF. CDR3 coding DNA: TGTGCCAGCAGTCAAAGACAGGGGTTTGTCTATGGCTACACCTTC.